This TCR beta chain is drawn from a study of cytomegalovirus exposure and HLA in healthy donors. With 60 Vbeta and 13 Jbeta primers, the PCR was carried out. Profiling relied on immunoSEQ multiplex PCR, and the TCRdb table lists in-frame clones only, not all of them. The sample includes about 120,000 clones, approximately 70% of them seen just once. This clone was detected only a few times. Its antigen is still unknown. Donors had nominal health at sampling but likely had unrecorded immune exposures. Germline assignment: CDR1 LNHDA and CDR2 SQIVND (reference sequence). CDR3 size: 17 residues. Trimming pared 6 bases from V and 8 bases from J, leaving 28 bases between. Study-level points and caveats: There were reportedly fewer N-insertions in an Asian-associated ancestry cluster than the approximately 700-donor mean, in a later analysis. Analysis performed later found over 15,000 TCR beta sequences associated with HLA alleles at 0.05 false discovery rate. Only CMV serostatus was available as immune exposure information.

The genes are TRBV19 and TRBJ1-2; TRBD1 might be the D (5 bases). The receptor's source is a woman between 25 and 40 years old in good health and CMV-seronegative. Source material: PBMCs. The DNA for the CDR3 is TGTGCCAGTAGACTTCTAAGAGAGGGACTCCATATCGGCGGCTACACCTTC. This sequence encodes CASRLLREGLHIGGYTF.